This T cell receptor beta chain came from a study of Ad26.COV2.S vaccination and SARS-CoV-2 variants. Study observations and caveats: An underestimation of total T cell responses may have resulted from the TCR breadth and depth analyses.

The protocol was immunoSEQ multiplex PCR, while the TCRdb copy is restricted to in-frame clones and leaves out a portion. The sample records fewer than 400,000 clones, more than 85% being singletons. Treatment given: around 19 received Ad26.COV2.S at low or high dose, single or two shots; several received placebo; per-sample allocation not given. Day 63 after the first vaccine or placebo injection was the time point for sampling. Aged 18-55 years, donor was enrolled in Boston in the early 2020s. Only one count was recorded for this clone. Its antigen is unknown. Germline V CDR1 and CDR2: SGHRS, YFSETQ. The CDR3 extends over 14 amino acids. V lost 4 bases and J 2 bases, leaving 11 bases between the germline ends.

The chain couples TRBV5-1 to TRBJ2-3; D is undetermined. The sample was peripheral blood, taken in a trial of Ad26.COV2.S vaccine versus placebo. This TCR came from a person between 18 and 65 years old who received the Ad26.COV2.S COVID-19 vaccine or a placebo. The chain's CDR3 is CASSLLFDTDTQYF. The CDR3 DNA is TGCGCCAGCAGCCTTCTTTTTGACACAGATACGCAGTATTTT.